This T cell receptor beta chain was recorded in a study of blood T cell repertoires in COVID-19. For the study at large: Specimens from acute and convalescent COVID-19 originated in the United States, Italy and Spain. Nucleic acid was either cDNA or gDNA, and it came from T cells, B-cell-depleted T cells, or PBMCs.

Enrollment of patients from Seattle took place during active infection, with longitudinal follow-up. Unmatched junction bases numbered 11, after V lost 4 bases and J lost 6 bases. CDR1 is GTSNPN, CDR2 SVGIG, per germline (reference sequence). This CDR3 region has 14 residues. TCRdb keeps only in-frame clones here, not all; method: immunoSEQ multiplex PCR. The sample has roughly 180,000 clones, approximately 85% seen once; the top ten hold 8.1%. Material: peripheral blood. The chain has TRBV30 and TRBJ1-1; 7 nucleotides align to TRBD1. This clonotype was sampled from a woman between 55 and 75 years old with COVID-19, enrolled during active disease. CDR3 bases: TGTGCCTGGAATCCGACAGGGCTTTCCGCTGAAGCTTTCTTT. Its translation: CAWNPTGLSAEAFF.